This is a list of T cell receptor beta chains from one sample in a study of shared clonotypes between healthy human individuals. Produced via immunoSEQ multiplex PCR; TCRdb's table is partial and in-frame only. Found here are about 2.4 million clones, more than 85% of them singletons; the top ten hold more than 0.35%. The specimen sequenced was naive CD4+ T cells from PBMCs. The receptors originated from a man younger than 35 in good health. Some clones in this sample may be carry-over from other donors' samples. Both conserved end residues are part of each CDR3. Fields, in order: clone size, J gene, V gene, D gene, CDR3 protein, CDR3 DNA. D genes are given only for firm matches. Only some rows state a clone size, as once, few, many or a class for expanded clones.

NA | TRBJ2-1 | TRBV18 | TRBD2 | CASSSGAGTSGNNEQFF | TGTGCCAGCTCGTCAGGGGCCGGGACTAGCGGGAACAATGAGCAGTTCTTC
NA | TRBJ2-7 | TRBV28 | NA | CASSPFWGASSYEQYF | TGTGCCAGCAGTCCGTTTTGGGGGGCGAGCTCCTACGAGCAGTACTTC
NA | TRBJ2-1 | TRBV7-3 | NA | CASSLRESGHYNEQFF | TGTGCCAGCAGCTTACGGGAGAGCGGACATTACAATGAGCAGTTCTTC
once | TRBJ2-3 | TRBV14 | NA | CASSLGDTQYF | TGTGCCAGCAGCCTCGGAGATACGCAGTATTTT
once | TRBJ1-2 | TRBV29-1 | NA | CSVEGGAPYGYTF | TGCAGCGTTGAAGGAGGGGCGCCTTATGGCTACACCTTC
NA | TRBJ2-2 | TRBV25-1 | TRBD2 | CASRPTSGRGGTGELFF | TGTGCCAGCAGACCTACTAGCGGGAGAGGGGGGACCGGGGAGCTGTTTTTT
NA | TRBJ2-7 | TRBV6-1 | NA | CASSGSEQYF | TGTGCCAGCTCGGGATCCGAGCAGTACTTC
once | TRBJ2-7 | TRBV2 | TRBD2 | CASKSQRESTEQYF | TGTGCCAGCAAGAGCCAGCGGGAGTCGACCGAGCAGTACTTC
NA | TRBJ2-7 | TRBV5-1 | NA | CASSLTGQASYEQYF | TGCGCCAGCAGCTTGACGGGGCAGGCCTCCTACGAGCAGTACTTC
NA | TRBJ2-2 | TRBV28 | NA | CASTPPGGAGTGELFF | TGTGCCAGCACCCCCCCCGGGGGCGCGGGCACCGGGGAGCTGTTTTTT
few | TRBJ2-2 | TRBV29-1 | NA | CSVESTGELFF | TGCAGCGTTGAGTCCACCGGGGAGCTGTTTTTT